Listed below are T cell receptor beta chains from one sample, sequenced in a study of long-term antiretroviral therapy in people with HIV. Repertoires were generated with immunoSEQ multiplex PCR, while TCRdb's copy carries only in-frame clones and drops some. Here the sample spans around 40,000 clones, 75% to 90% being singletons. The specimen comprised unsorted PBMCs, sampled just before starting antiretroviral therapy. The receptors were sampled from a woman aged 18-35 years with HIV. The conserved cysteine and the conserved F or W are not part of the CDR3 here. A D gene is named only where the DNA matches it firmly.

CDR3 protein: ASSSQPVIAGSKTNEQF
D gene: TRBD2
V gene: TRBV27
J gene: TRBJ2-1
CDR3 length: 17

CDR3 protein: ASRQGNQPQH
D gene: -
V gene: TRBV5-1
J gene: TRBJ1-5
CDR3 length: 10

CDR3 protein: ASRPTSGSKNEQF
D gene: TRBD2
V gene: TRBV2
J gene: TRBJ2-1
CDR3 length: 13

CDR3 protein: ASSLAGVPPYEQY
D gene: -
V gene: TRBV7-2
J gene: TRBJ2-7
CDR3 length: 13

CDR3 protein: ASSFRLYNEQF
D gene: -
V gene: TRBV11-2
J gene: TRBJ2-1
CDR3 length: 11

CDR3 protein: AISESAAGALDEQF
D gene: TRBD2
V gene: TRBV10-3
J gene: TRBJ2-1
CDR3 length: 14

CDR3 protein: ASSLGTSGYEQY
D gene: TRBD2
V gene: TRBV28
J gene: TRBJ2-7
CDR3 length: 12

CDR3 protein: ASTSTGGYGYT
D gene: -
V gene: TRBV9
J gene: TRBJ1-2
CDR3 length: 11

CDR3 protein: ASSPGEKLF
D gene: -
V gene: TRBV27
J gene: TRBJ1-4
CDR3 length: 9

CDR3 protein: ASKETAYEQY
D gene: -
V gene: TRBV6-1
J gene: TRBJ2-7
CDR3 length: 10

CDR3 protein: AIPGTSSYEQY
D gene: -
V gene: TRBV10-2
J gene: TRBJ2-7
CDR3 length: 11

CDR3 protein: AISESRPTGEQY
D gene: -
V gene: TRBV10-3
J gene: TRBJ2-7
CDR3 length: 12

CDR3 protein: ASRPPGQGNQPQH
D gene: TRBD1
V gene: TRBV28
J gene: TRBJ1-5
CDR3 length: 13

CDR3 protein: ASSLGYRGNYEQY
D gene: TRBD1
V gene: TRBV7-2
J gene: TRBJ2-7
CDR3 length: 13

CDR3 protein: ASSFDGQGSGYT
D gene: -
V gene: TRBV5-4
J gene: TRBJ1-2
CDR3 length: 12

CDR3 protein: ASSSPASGRSGGSYEQY
D gene: TRBD2
V gene: TRBV7-9
J gene: TRBJ2-7
CDR3 length: 17

CDR3 protein: AIKASSTYEQY
D gene: -
V gene: TRBV10-3
J gene: TRBJ2-7
CDR3 length: 11

CDR3 protein: ASSAQTVISEQY
D gene: -
V gene: TRBV19
J gene: TRBJ2-7
CDR3 length: 12

CDR3 protein: ASSPVGEGTTNEKLF
D gene: -
V gene: TRBV11-2
J gene: TRBJ1-4
CDR3 length: 15

CDR3 protein: ASSYSTAFSNTEAF
D gene: -
V gene: TRBV6-6
J gene: TRBJ1-1
CDR3 length: 14

CDR3 protein: ASSYVQGGTEAF
D gene: TRBD1
V gene: TRBV6-5
J gene: TRBJ1-1
CDR3 length: 12

CDR3 protein: ASSVVSGFADTQY
D gene: -
V gene: TRBV9
J gene: TRBJ2-3
CDR3 length: 13

CDR3 protein: ASSYSQGGGYT
D gene: -
V gene: TRBV6-6
J gene: TRBJ1-2
CDR3 length: 11

CDR3 protein: ASTPSPTSGKETQY
D gene: TRBD2
V gene: TRBV27
J gene: TRBJ2-5
CDR3 length: 14

CDR3 protein: ASSFLLSSGRGETQY
D gene: TRBD2
V gene: TRBV11-3
J gene: TRBJ2-5
CDR3 length: 15

CDR3 protein: ASRGLAGENEQY
D gene: TRBD2
V gene: TRBV6-1
J gene: TRBJ2-7
CDR3 length: 12

CDR3 protein: SVEGRLARDIGSYNEQF
D gene: -
V gene: TRBV29-1
J gene: TRBJ2-1
CDR3 length: 17

CDR3 protein: ASSPIDRENTEAF
D gene: TRBD1
V gene: TRBV28
J gene: TRBJ1-1
CDR3 length: 13

CDR3 protein: EEGGYT
D gene: -
V gene: TRBV19
J gene: TRBJ1-2
CDR3 length: 6

CDR3 protein: ASSLPRDTTDTQY
D gene: -
V gene: TRBV25-1
J gene: TRBJ2-3
CDR3 length: 13

CDR3 protein: ASSRELGSHNQPQH
D gene: -
V gene: TRBV4-1
J gene: TRBJ1-5
CDR3 length: 14

CDR3 protein: ASSRDRGYEQY
D gene: TRBD1
V gene: TRBV6-5
J gene: TRBJ2-7
CDR3 length: 11

CDR3 protein: ASTDFKYEQY
D gene: -
V gene: TRBV5-8
J gene: TRBJ2-7
CDR3 length: 10

CDR3 protein: ASSLDGYNQPQH
D gene: -
V gene: TRBV5-1
J gene: TRBJ1-5
CDR3 length: 12

CDR3 protein: ASSVAQDRAF
D gene: -
V gene: TRBV9
J gene: TRBJ1-1
CDR3 length: 10

CDR3 protein: ASSPTRGGVSSYEQY
D gene: TRBD2
V gene: TRBV7-9
J gene: TRBJ2-7
CDR3 length: 15

CDR3 protein: AISRDSDNQPQH
D gene: TRBD1
V gene: TRBV10-3
J gene: TRBJ1-5
CDR3 length: 12

CDR3 protein: ASSFAGRDAEAF
D gene: -
V gene: TRBV28
J gene: TRBJ1-1
CDR3 length: 12

CDR3 protein: ASSVVGGANVLT
D gene: -
V gene: TRBV9
J gene: TRBJ2-6
CDR3 length: 12

CDR3 protein: ASRFQGIETQY
D gene: -
V gene: TRBV11-2
J gene: TRBJ2-5
CDR3 length: 11

CDR3 protein: ASARGQDKNIQY
D gene: TRBD1
V gene: TRBV27
J gene: TRBJ2-4
CDR3 length: 12

CDR3 protein: ASSFSPRIYEQY
D gene: -
V gene: TRBV7-9
J gene: TRBJ2-7
CDR3 length: 12

CDR3 protein: ATSRGWDTGELF
D gene: -
V gene: TRBV15
J gene: TRBJ2-2
CDR3 length: 12

CDR3 protein: ATSRGEVTHEQY
D gene: -
V gene: TRBV15
J gene: TRBJ2-7
CDR3 length: 12

CDR3 protein: ASSPLQTSGRTYEQY
D gene: TRBD2
V gene: TRBV18
J gene: TRBJ2-7
CDR3 length: 15

CDR3 protein: ASSVAGTGVVHEQY
D gene: TRBD1
V gene: TRBV7-8
J gene: TRBJ2-7
CDR3 length: 14

CDR3 protein: ASKEVREGNTIY
D gene: -
V gene: TRBV6-5
J gene: TRBJ1-3
CDR3 length: 12

CDR3 protein: ASSLGGVRKAF
D gene: -
V gene: TRBV27
J gene: TRBJ1-1
CDR3 length: 11

CDR3 protein: ASSPLGYEQY
D gene: -
V gene: TRBV6-5
J gene: TRBJ2-7
CDR3 length: 10

CDR3 protein: ASSQTPTGTSGYEQY
D gene: TRBD2
V gene: TRBV16
J gene: TRBJ2-7
CDR3 length: 15

CDR3 protein: ASSMLREPYEQY
D gene: TRBD2
V gene: TRBV19
J gene: TRBJ2-7
CDR3 length: 12

CDR3 protein: ASSPPGQLYNEQF
D gene: TRBD1
V gene: TRBV7-9
J gene: TRBJ2-1
CDR3 length: 13

CDR3 protein: ASSTGGLRTEAF
D gene: TRBD1
V gene: TRBV28
J gene: TRBJ1-1
CDR3 length: 12

CDR3 protein: ASSLRGGSNEQF
D gene: TRBD2
V gene: TRBV7-6
J gene: TRBJ2-1
CDR3 length: 12